Each of the 5 T cell receptor beta chains below was sequenced from the same sample in a study of CXCR4 blockade with PD-1 therapy in pancreatic cancer (dated by TCRdb to between 2017 and 2020). The library relied on the immunoSEQ multiplex PCR assay. This immuneACCESS table, as held by TCRdb, lists in-frame sequences with V and J called but not all clones. Of the missing ones, under half trace to an unresolved V gene in checked studies; the others have no known cause. This sample comprises thousands of clones, approximately 46% of them detected only once. Clones ranked in the top ten supply approximately 6.2% of the sample. Specimen: tumor tissue. Receptors originate from a human donor with pancreatic ductal adenocarcinoma.

This clone was detected a few times. The J gene is TRBJ2-7, the V gene TRBV23-1; D is uncertain. TRBV23-1 is identified as an open reading frame with a role that is uncertain. The CDR3 consists of 13 residues. Between the trimmed V and J ends, which lost 8 bases and 0 bases, there was a span of 11 bases. This CDR3 reads CASFETSSYEQYF. CDR3 sequence (DNA): TGCGCCAGCTTCGAGACAAGCTCCTACGAGCAGTACTTC.

This clone was seen only once. The J gene is TRBJ1-3, the V gene TRBV19, with a weak D call TRBD1 (5 bases). With 7 bases removed from V and 3 bases from J, the gap between germline ends came to 10 bases. The CDR3 covers 13 residues. Germline lookup yields CDR1 LNHDA and CDR2 SQIVND (reference sequence). The CDR3: CASTGTHGNTIYF. CDR3 bases: TGTGCCAGTACCGGGACTCATGGAAACACCATATATTTT.

This clone was seen more than once but under ten times. V gene TRBV30 combines with J gene TRBJ2-5; D is perhaps TRBD1 (5 bases). Germline CDR1 is GTSNPN and CDR2 is SVGIG (reference sequence). The V and J ends lost 8 bases and 7 bases respectively, with 14 bases between them. This CDR3 has 11 amino acids. Written as DNA, the CDR3 is TGTGCCGCAATTAATGGGGCGACCCAGTACTTC. It translates to CAAINGATQYF.

This clone is labeled medium-sized. The genes are TRBV6-8 and TRBJ2-1; 7 bases align to TRBD1. The CDR3 is made up of 13 amino acids. V was clipped by 9 bases and J by 3 bases; unmatched bases: 5. Germline V lookup: CDR1 MNHGY, CDR2 SAAAGT. The CDR3 reads CASRDSNYNEQFF. CDR3 sequence (DNA): TGTGCCAGTCGGGACAGTAACTACAATGAGCAGTTCTTC.

The genes are TRBV18 and TRBJ2-7; D unresolved. The CDR3 is made up of 14 amino acids. Per germline, CDR1 KGHSH and CDR2 LQKENI. V was trimmed by 5 bases and J by 1 base, leaving 12 bases between them. CDR3 DNA sequence: TGTGCCAGCTCAAGCAACGGATTATCCTACGAGCAGTACTTC. Translating it yields CASSSNGLSYEQYF.